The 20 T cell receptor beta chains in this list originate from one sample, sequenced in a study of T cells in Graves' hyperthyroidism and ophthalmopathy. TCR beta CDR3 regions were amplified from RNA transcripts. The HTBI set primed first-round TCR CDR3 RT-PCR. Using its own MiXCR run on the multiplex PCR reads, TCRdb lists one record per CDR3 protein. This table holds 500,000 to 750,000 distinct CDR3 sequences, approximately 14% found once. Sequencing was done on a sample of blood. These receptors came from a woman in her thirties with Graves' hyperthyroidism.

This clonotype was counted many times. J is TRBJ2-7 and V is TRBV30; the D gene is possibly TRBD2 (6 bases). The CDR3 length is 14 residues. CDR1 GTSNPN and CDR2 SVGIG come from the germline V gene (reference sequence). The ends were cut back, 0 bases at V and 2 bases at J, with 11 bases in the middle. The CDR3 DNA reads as TGTGCCTGGAGTGTAGGAGGGGCAACCTACGAGCAGTACTTC. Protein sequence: CAWSVGGATYEQYF.

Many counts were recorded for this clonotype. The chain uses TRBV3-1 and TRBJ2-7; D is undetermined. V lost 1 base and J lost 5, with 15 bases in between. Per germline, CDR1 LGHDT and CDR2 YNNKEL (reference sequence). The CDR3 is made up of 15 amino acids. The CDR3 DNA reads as TGTGCCAGCAGCCAAGCCGTTTCCAGAAACGACGAGCAGTACTTC. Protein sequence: CASSQAVSRNDEQYF.

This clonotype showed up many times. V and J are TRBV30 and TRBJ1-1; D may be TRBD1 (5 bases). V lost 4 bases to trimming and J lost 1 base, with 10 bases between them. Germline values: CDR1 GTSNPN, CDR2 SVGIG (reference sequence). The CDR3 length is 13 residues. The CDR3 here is CAWNRGGNTEAFF. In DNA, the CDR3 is TGTGCCTGGAACCGGGGGGGGAACACTGAAGCTTTCTTT.

The CDR3 protein is CATSDHRDSRQDNYNEQFF. The CDR3 region has the DNA TGTGCCACCAGTGACCACCGGGACAGCCGACAAGATAACTACAATGAGCAGTTCTTC. The rearrangement links TRBV24-1 to TRBJ2-1; TRBD1 matches at 7 bases. Germline trimming cut 4 bases from V and 3 bases from J; bases unmatched to any gene: 17. CDR3 size: 19 residues. Germline CDR1 is KGHDR and CDR2 is SFDVKD.

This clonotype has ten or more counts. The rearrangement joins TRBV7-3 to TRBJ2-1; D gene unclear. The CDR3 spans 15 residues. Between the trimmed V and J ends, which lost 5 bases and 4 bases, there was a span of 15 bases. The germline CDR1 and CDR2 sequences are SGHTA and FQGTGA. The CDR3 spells CASSRAAETYNEQFF. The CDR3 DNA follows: TGTGCCAGCAGCCGTGCGGCGGAGACATACAATGAGCAGTTCTTC.

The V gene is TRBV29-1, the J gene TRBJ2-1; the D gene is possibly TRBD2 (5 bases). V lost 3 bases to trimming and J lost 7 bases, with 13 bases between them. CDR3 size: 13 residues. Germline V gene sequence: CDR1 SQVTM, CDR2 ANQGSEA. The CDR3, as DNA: TGCAGCGTTGAGGGGAGTACCATAAATGAGCAGTTCTTC. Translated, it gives CSVEGSTINEQFF.

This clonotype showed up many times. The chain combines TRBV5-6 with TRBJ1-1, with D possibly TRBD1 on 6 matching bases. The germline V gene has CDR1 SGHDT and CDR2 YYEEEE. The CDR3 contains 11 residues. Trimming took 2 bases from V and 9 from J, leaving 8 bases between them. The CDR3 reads CASSFGGQAFF. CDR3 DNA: TGTGCCAGCAGCTTCGGGGGGCAAGCTTTCTTT. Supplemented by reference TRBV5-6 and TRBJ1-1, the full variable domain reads DAGVTQSPTHLIKTRGQQVTLRCSPKSGHDTVSWYQQALGQGPQFIFQYYEEEERQRGNFPDRFSGHQFPNYSSELNVNALLLGDSALYLCASSFGGQAFFGQGTRLTVV.

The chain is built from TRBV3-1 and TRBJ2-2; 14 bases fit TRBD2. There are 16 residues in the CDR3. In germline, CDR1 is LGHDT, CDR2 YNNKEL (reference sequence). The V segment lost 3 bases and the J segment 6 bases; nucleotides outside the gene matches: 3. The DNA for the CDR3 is TGTGCCAGCAGCCAGGGGGGACTAGCGGGAGCCGGGGAGCTGTTTTTT. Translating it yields CASSQGGLAGAGELFF.

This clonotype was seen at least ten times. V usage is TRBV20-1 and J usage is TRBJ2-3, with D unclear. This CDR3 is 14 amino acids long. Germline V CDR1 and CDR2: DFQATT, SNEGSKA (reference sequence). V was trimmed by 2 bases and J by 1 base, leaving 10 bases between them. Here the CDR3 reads CSARYGSGTDTQYF. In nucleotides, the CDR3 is TGCAGTGCTAGATACGGAAGCGGCACAGATACGCAGTATTTT.

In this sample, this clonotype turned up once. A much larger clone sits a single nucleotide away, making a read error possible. CDR3 amino acids: CAWGTGGVKEQYF. CDR3 nucleotides: TGTGCCTGGGGCACAGGGGGTGTCAAGGAGCAGTACTTC. V gene TRBV30 combines with J gene TRBJ2-7; 8 positions match TRBD1. Germline CDR1 GTSNPN, CDR2 SVGIG (reference sequence). V lost 5 bases, J lost 7 bases, and 10 bases stayed unmatched. This CDR3 spans 13 amino acids.

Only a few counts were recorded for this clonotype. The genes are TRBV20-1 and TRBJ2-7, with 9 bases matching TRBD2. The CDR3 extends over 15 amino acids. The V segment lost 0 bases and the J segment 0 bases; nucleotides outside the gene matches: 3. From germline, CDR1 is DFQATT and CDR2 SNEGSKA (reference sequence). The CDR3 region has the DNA TGCAGTGCTAGAGATAGCGGGAGAGACTCCTACGAGCAGTACTTC. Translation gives CSARDSGRDSYEQYF.

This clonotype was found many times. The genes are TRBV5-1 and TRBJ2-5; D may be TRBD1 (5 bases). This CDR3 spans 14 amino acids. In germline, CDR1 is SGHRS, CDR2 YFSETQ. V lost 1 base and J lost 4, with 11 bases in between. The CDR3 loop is CASSLSQAGETQYF. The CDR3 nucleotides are TGCGCCAGCAGCTTGTCACAGGCCGGAGAGACCCAGTACTTC.

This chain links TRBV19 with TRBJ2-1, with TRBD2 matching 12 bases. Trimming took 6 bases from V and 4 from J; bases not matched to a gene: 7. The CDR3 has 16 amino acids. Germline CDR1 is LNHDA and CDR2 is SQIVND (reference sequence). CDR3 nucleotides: TGTGCCAGTAGCGGACTCCTAGCGGGAGGGTACAATGAGCAGTTCTTC. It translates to CASSGLLAGGYNEQFF.

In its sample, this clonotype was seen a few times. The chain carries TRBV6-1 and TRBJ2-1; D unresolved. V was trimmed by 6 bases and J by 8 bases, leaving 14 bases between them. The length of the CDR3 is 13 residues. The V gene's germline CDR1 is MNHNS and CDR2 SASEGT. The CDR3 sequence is CASSSRVGYEQFF. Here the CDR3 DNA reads TGTGCCAGCAGCTCCCGCGTAGGGTATGAGCAGTTCTTC.

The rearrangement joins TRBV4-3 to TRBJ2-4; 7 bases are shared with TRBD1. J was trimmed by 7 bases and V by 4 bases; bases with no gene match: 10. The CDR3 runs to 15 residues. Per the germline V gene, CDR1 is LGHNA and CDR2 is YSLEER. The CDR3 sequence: CASSRLGTEGNIQYF. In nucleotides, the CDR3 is TGCGCCAGCAGCCGTCTCGGGACAGAGGGGAACATTCAGTACTTC.

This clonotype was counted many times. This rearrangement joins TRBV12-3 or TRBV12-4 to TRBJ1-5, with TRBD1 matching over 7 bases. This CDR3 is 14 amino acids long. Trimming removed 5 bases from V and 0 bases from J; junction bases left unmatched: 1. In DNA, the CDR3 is TGTGCCAGCAGTCGGGACAGTAGCAATCAGCCCCAGCATTTT. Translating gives CASSRDSSNQPQHF.

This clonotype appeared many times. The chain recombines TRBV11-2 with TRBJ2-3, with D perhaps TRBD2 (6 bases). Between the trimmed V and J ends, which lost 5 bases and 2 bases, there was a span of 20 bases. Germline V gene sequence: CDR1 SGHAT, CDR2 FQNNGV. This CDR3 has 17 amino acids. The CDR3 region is CASSRPILAYPTDTQYF. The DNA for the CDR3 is TGTGCCAGCAGCCGCCCCATACTAGCTTACCCCACAGATACGCAGTATTTT.

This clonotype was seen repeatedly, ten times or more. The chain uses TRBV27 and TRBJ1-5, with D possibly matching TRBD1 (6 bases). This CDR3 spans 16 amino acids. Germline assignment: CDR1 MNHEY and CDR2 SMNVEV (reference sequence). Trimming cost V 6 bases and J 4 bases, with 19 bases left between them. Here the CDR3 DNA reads TGTGCCAGCAGACTAGGGGGACGCGTATCGAATCAGCCCCAGCATTTT. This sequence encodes CASRLGGRVSNQPQHF.

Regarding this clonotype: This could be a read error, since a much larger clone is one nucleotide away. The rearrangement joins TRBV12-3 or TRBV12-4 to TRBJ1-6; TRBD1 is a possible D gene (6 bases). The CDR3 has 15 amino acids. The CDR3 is CTSSPRGTRNSPLHF. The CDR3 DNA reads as TGTACCAGCAGTCCAAGGGGGACCCGAAATTCACCCCTCCACTTT.

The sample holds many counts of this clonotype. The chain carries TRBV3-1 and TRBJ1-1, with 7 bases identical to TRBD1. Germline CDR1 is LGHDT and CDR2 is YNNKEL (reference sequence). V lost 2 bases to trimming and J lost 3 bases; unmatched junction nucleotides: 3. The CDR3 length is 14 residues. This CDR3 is CASSQLDRDTEAFF. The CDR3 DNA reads TGTGCCAGCAGCCAACTCGACAGGGACACTGAAGCTTTCTTT.